A single sample is the source of the 15 T cell receptor beta chains below, sequenced in a study of PD-1 blockade in classical Hodgkin lymphoma. Measured with immunoSEQ multiplex PCR; TCRdb has only the in-frame clones, and not every one. The profile shows fewer than 35,000 clones, less than 90% of them singletons. Sample time point: newly diagnosed, previously untreated cHL patient sample. Negative magnetic selection isolated CD4+ T cells from thawed PBMCs. The specimen was CD4+ T cells from blood. These receptors all come from a human donor with classical Hodgkin lymphoma.

This clone came up a few times. This chain connects TRBV2 to TRBJ1-2, with a possible D match to TRBD1 (6 bases). The ends were cut back, 9 bases at V and 6 bases at J, with 20 bases in the middle. There are 14 residues in the CDR3. CDR1 SNHLY and CDR2 FYNNEI come from the germline V gene. Here the CDR3 DNA reads TGTGCCAGAGCACCGGACGGCCCAGGGGATGGCTACACCTTC. Residues: CARAPDGPGDGYTF. The full variable domain, its missing parts supplied by reference TRBV2 and TRBJ1-2, is EPEVTQTPSHQVTQMGQEVILRCVPISNHLYFYWYRQILGQKVEFLVSFYNNEISEKSEIFDDQFSVERPDGSNFTLKIRSTKLEDSAMYFCARAPDGPGDGYTFGSGTRLTVV.

The chain uses TRBV19 and TRBJ2-7; 14 bases agree with TRBD2. The J segment lost 0 bases and the V segment lost 3 bases, leaving 10 bases of the junction unmatched. CDR1 is LNHDA and CDR2 is SQIVND in the germline V gene (reference sequence). The CDR3 is 19 amino acids. CDR3 loop: CASSMGRLAGGQSSYEQYF. As DNA, the CDR3 is TGTGCCAGTAGTATGGGAAGACTAGCGGGAGGGCAAAGCTCCTACGAGCAGTACTTC.

The chain is built from TRBV29-1 and TRBJ1-2; D perhaps matches TRBD1 (6 bases). CDR1 and CDR2 from the germline V gene are SQVTM and ANQGSEA. Trimming stripped 1 base from V and 7 bases from J, with 10 bases between. The CDR3 is 12 residues long. The CDR3 DNA sequence: TGCAGCGTTGAAGGGGGGGCAGGTGGCTACACCTTC. It is translated as CSVEGGAGGYTF. Looking up the rest from reference TRBV29-1 and TRBJ1-2 gives the full variable domain: SAVISQKPSRDICQRGTSLTIQCQVDSQVTMMFWYRQQPGQSLTLIATANQGSEATYESGFVIDKFPISRPNLTFSTLTVSNMSPEDSSIYLCSVEGGAGGYTFGSGTRLTVV.

This chain joins TRBV7-2 and TRBJ1-2, with 7 bases lining up with TRBD1. The CDR3 is 12 amino acids. V was clipped by 5 bases and J by 7 bases; unmatched bases: 4. Germline-derived CDR1 and CDR2 are SGHTA and FQGNSA. CDR3 bases: TGTGCCAGCAGCATGGACAGGATTGGCTACACCTTC. Protein: CASSMDRIGYTF.

The chain employs TRBV6-1 and TRBJ2-7, with D unclear. The V gene lost 8 bases and the J gene lost 2 bases, with 16 bases spanning the gap. Germline CDR1 reads MNHNS; CDR2 reads SASEGT. This CDR3 has 14 amino acids. Here the CDR3 reads CASSRGSATYEQYF. In nucleotides, the CDR3 is TGTGCCAGCTCCAGAGGCTCTGCAACCTACGAGCAGTACTTC.

V is TRBV10-3 and J is TRBJ1-4, with D tentatively TRBD1 (5 bases). The V gene lost 3 bases and the J gene lost 4 bases, with 18 bases spanning the gap. There are 17 residues in the CDR3. Per the germline V gene, CDR1 is ENHRY and CDR2 is SYGVKD. CDR3 sequence (DNA): TGTGCCATCAGTGAAGGAGGAACGGGGGGACTTAATGAAAAACTGTTTTTT. This translates into CAISEGGTGGLNEKLFF.

The chain uses TRBV14 and TRBJ2-1; weak D call: TRBD2 (5 bases). Deletions cut 1 base from V and 3 bases from J, with 10 bases between. Germline lookup yields CDR1 SGHDN and CDR2 FVKESK. This CDR3 is built from 15 residues. Here the CDR3 DNA reads TGTGCCAGCAGCCAAGGTCTAGCCTTCTACAATGAGCAGTTCTTC. It codes for CASSQGLAFYNEQFF. The full variable domain, with the rest looked up from reference TRBV14 and TRBJ2-1, is EAGVTQFPSHSVIEKGQTVTLRCDPISGHDNLYWYRRVMGKEIKFLLHFVKESKQDESGMPNNRFLAERTGGTYSTLKVQPAELEDSGVYFCASSQGLAFYNEQFFGPGTRLTVL.

This clone showed up just once. The genes are TRBV28 and TRBJ2-7; no firm D call. Germline CDR1 and CDR2: MDHEN and SYDVKM. Trimming left V 5 bases short and J 3 bases short, with 5 bases between. The CDR3 totals 11 residues. As DNA, the CDR3 is TGTGCCAGCAGTGCTTACTACGAGCAGTACTTC. Encoded protein: CASSAYYEQYF.

This clone was found once. The chain couples TRBV5-6 to TRBJ2-7, with 7 nucleotides matching TRBD1. Germline CDR1 and CDR2: SGHDT and YYEEEE. The J segment lost 7 bases and the V segment lost 3 bases, leaving 16 bases of the junction unmatched. The CDR3 is made up of 16 amino acids. CDR3 sequence: CASSWIDRAASGEQYF. For the CDR3, the DNA is TGTGCCAGCAGCTGGATTGACAGGGCTGCCTCGGGGGAGCAGTACTTC.

The CDR3 is CASSLASRETQYF. The DNA of the CDR3 is TGTGCCAGCAGCTTAGCAAGCAGGGAGACCCAGTACTTC. This sequence joins TRBV7-9 and TRBJ2-5; D gene ambiguous. The V and J ends lost 0 bases and 5 bases respectively, with 7 bases between them. CDR1 is SEHNR and CDR2 is FQNEAQ in the germline V gene (reference sequence). This CDR3 has 13 residues.

The chain is built from TRBV6-6 and TRBJ1-1; D is undetermined. CDR1 and CDR2 from the germline V gene are MNHNY and SVGAGI (reference sequence). This CDR3 has 15 residues. The V end was cut by 5 bases, the J end by 4 bases, with 17 bases between. DNA of the CDR3: TGTGCCAGCAGTACCCTAACAACGGTGGTCACTGAAGCTTTCTTT. This translates into CASSTLTTVVTEAFF.

This chain uses TRBV5-4 with TRBJ1-2; maybe TRBD1 (5 bases). The germline V gene encodes CDR1 SGHNT and CDR2 YYREEE (reference sequence). This CDR3 is 15 amino acids long. The V end lost 4 bases, the J end lost 7 bases, and 20 bases lay between the germline ends. The CDR3 sequence is CASSLIYGGDRGYTF. The CDR3, as DNA: TGTGCCAGCAGCCTTATATACGGGGGGGACCGTGGCTACACCTTC.

The chain links TRBV7-9 to TRBJ2-7; D might be TRBD1 (5 bases). CDR1 SEHNR and CDR2 FQNEAQ come from the germline V gene (reference sequence). This CDR3 is built from 17 residues. The V gene lost 1 base and the J gene lost 0 bases, with 16 bases spanning the gap. The CDR3 loop reads CASSLGAGKINSYEQYV. The CDR3 DNA reads as TGTGCCAGCAGCTTAGGTGCAGGGAAAATAAACTCCTACGAGCAGTACGTC.

The chain combines TRBV7-2 with TRBJ1-1; 9 bases agree with TRBD1. This CDR3 is 15 amino acids long. V lost 8 bases and J lost 2; bases outside the gene matches: 9. CDR1 is SGHTA and CDR2 is FQGNSA in the germline V gene. The CDR3 sequence: CASSRSTGGNTEAFF. The CDR3 DNA reads TGTGCCAGCTCGAGATCGACAGGGGGAAACACTGAAGCTTTCTTT.

This clone was detected only a few times. The chain has TRBV6-5 and TRBJ2-1, with TRBD1 as a possible D gene (7 bases). The CDR3 spans 15 residues. CDR1 is MNHEY, CDR2 SVGAGI, per germline. Trimming stripped 0 bases from V and 8 bases from J, with 14 bases between. CDR3 DNA sequence: TGTGCCAGCAGTTACTCCGGCAGGGGGGCCTATGAGCAGTTCTTC. This encodes CASSYSGRGAYEQFF.